Shown below are 7 T cell receptor beta chains from a single sample sequenced in a study of cytomegalovirus exposure and HLA in healthy donors. 60 Vbeta and 13 Jbeta primers were used in PCR. Assay: immunoSEQ multiplex PCR; the TCRdb copy retains only in-frame clones and omits some. Seen here are roughly 120,000 clones, 76% observed once, and the top ten hold 1.9%. Material for sequencing was PBMCs. These receptors all stem from a man aged 45-65 years in good health and CMV-seronegative.

The CDR3 region has the DNA TGTGCCACCAGCAGAGGAGAGAGGCTCACAGATACGCAGTATTTT. This translates into CATSRGERLTDTQYF. This rearrangement joins TRBV15 to TRBJ2-3, with D hard to call. Trimming took 1 base from V and 2 from J, leaving 10 bases between them. Looked up from germline, CDR1 is LNHNV and CDR2 is YYDKDF (reference sequence). The CDR3 consists of 15 residues.

This chain uses TRBV5-1 with TRBJ2-1, with TRBD1 matching 9 bases. Germline CDR1 SGHRS, CDR2 YFSETQ. This CDR3 has 16 residues. V shed 0 bases, J shed 1 base, and the junction held 2 bases outside the gene matches. The chain's CDR3 is CASSLETGGSYNEQFF. CDR3 nucleotide sequence: TGCGCCAGCAGCTTGGAGACAGGGGGATCCTACAATGAGCAGTTCTTC. Using reference TRBV5-1 and TRBJ2-1 for the parts outside the CDR3, the full variable domain is KAGVTQTPRYLIKTRGQQVTLSCSPISGHRSVSWYQQTPGQGLQFLFEYFSETQRNKGNFPGRFSGRQFSNSRSEMNVSTLELGDSALYLCASSLETGGSYNEQFFGPGTRLTVL.

CDR3 region: CSVAGTSGGNEETQYF. The CDR3 DNA is TGCAGCGTTGCTGGGACTAGCGGGGGGAACGAAGAGACCCAGTACTTC. This chain connects TRBV29-1 to TRBJ2-5; 15 positions match TRBD2. V lost 4 bases, J lost 3 bases, and 6 bases stayed unmatched. Looked up from germline, CDR1 is SQVTM and CDR2 is ANQGSEA. This CDR3 is 16 amino acids long.

The rearrangement uses TRBV5-1 and TRBJ1-1; possibly TRBD1 for D (5 bases). The CDR3 has 13 residues. CDR1 and CDR2 from the germline V gene are SGHRS and YFSETQ. Trimming shortened V by 3 bases and J by 1 base, and 7 bases separated the two germline ends. CDR3 residues: CASSWTSNTEAFF. CDR3 nucleotide sequence: TGCGCCAGCAGCTGGACATCGAACACTGAAGCTTTCTTT.

This clone has just a few counts. The chain has TRBV5-4 and TRBJ1-1; no clear D. Germline loops: CDR1 SGHNT, CDR2 YYREEE (reference sequence). The CDR3 totals 15 residues. Trimming stripped 0 bases from V and 0 bases from J, with 9 bases between. For the CDR3, the DNA is TGTGCCAGCAGCTTGGCCGGTGAGATGAACACTGAAGCTTTCTTT. Translated: CASSLAGEMNTEAFF. The variable domain in full, completed from reference TRBV5-4 and TRBJ1-1, reads ETGVTQSPTHLIKTRGQQVTLRCSSQSGHNTVSWYQQALGQGPQFIFQYYREEENGRGNFPPRFSGLQFPNYSSELNVNALELDDSALYLCASSLAGEMNTEAFFGQGTRLTVV.

This clone was detected a few times. This sequence joins TRBV4-1 and TRBJ2-2, with 14 bases that match TRBD2. The CDR3 runs to 19 residues. The V gene end was trimmed by 3 bases and the J gene end by 2 bases; junction bases not matched to a gene: 8. Germline CDR1 MGHRA, CDR2 YSYEKL. CDR3 residues: CASSQAPGLAGANTGELFF. In nucleotides, the CDR3 is TGCGCCAGCAGCCAGGCGCCGGGACTAGCGGGGGCCAACACCGGGGAGCTGTTTTTT.

The chain links TRBV4-1 to TRBJ1-5, with 7 bases that match TRBD1. Germline V gene sequence: CDR1 MGHRA, CDR2 YSYEKL. The ends lost 3 bases at V and 4 bases at J; junction bases unmatched: 18. The CDR3 spans 19 residues. The CDR3 region is CASSQRPRGRTGENQPQHF. The DNA for the CDR3 is TGCGCCAGCAGCCAGCGACCTAGAGGTAGGACAGGAGAGAATCAGCCCCAGCATTTT.